Below, 5 T cell receptor beta chains from the same sample are listed, as sequenced in a study of cytotoxic CD8 clonotypes in ibrutinib-treated CLL. TCRdb's table, derived via immunoSEQ multiplex PCR, lists solely in-frame clones and lacks some. The sample includes approximately 150,000 clones, 84% of them seen just once. Source: PBMCs, taken after 24 months of ibrutinib treatment. These receptors all come from a human donor with chronic lymphocytic leukemia.

The gene calls are TRBV12-5 and TRBJ2-7; tentatively, D is TRBD2 (6 bases). Trimming took 1 base from V and 0 from J, leaving 7 bases between them. CDR3 length equals 14 residues. Germline V gene data show CDR1 as LGHNT and CDR2 as FRNRAP. Here the CDR3 reads CASGLGGGSYEQYF. The CDR3 nucleotides are TGTGCTAGTGGTTTGGGGGGAGGCTCCTACGAGCAGTACTTC.

The rearrangement uses TRBV28 and TRBJ1-4; D ambiguous. CDR1 and CDR2 (germline): MDHEN, SYDVKM. With 6 bases removed from V and 7 bases from J, the gap between germline ends came to 15 bases. The CDR3 totals 14 residues. CDR3 bases: TGTGCCAGCAGCTTTTACGGGTCGAGTGAAAAACTGTTTTTT. Protein product: CASSFYGSSEKLFF.

The chain couples TRBV6-5 to TRBJ2-7, with D possibly TRBD2 on 5 matching bases. The germline V gene encodes CDR1 MNHEY and CDR2 SVGAGI. V was cut by 2 bases and J by 4 bases, with 6 bases left in between. This CDR3 has 12 amino acids. For the CDR3, the DNA is TGTGCCAGCAGTTACGCGGGTTACGAGCAGTACTTC. Encoded protein: CASSYAGYEQYF.

The count of this clone is one. The chain employs TRBV19 and TRBJ1-2, with 9 bases lining up with TRBD1. The length of the CDR3 is 14 residues. V shed 3 bases and J 8 bases; nucleotides not matched to a gene: 7. The germline V gene has CDR1 LNHDA and CDR2 SQIVND (reference sequence). The CDR3 here is CASSMGTGNRGYTF. CDR3 DNA: TGTGCCAGTAGTATGGGGACAGGGAATAGAGGCTACACCTTC.

V gene TRBV7-8 combines with J gene TRBJ1-3, with D unresolved. Germline V gene lookup returns CDR1 SGHVS and CDR2 FQNEAQ. V was shortened by 3 bases and J by 0 bases, with 6 bases between the two germline ends. The CDR3 covers 14 residues. The CDR3 coding sequence is TGTGCCAGCAGCTTCACGGGCTCTGGAAACACCATATATTTT. Its protein is CASSFTGSGNTIYF. Filled out from reference TRBV7-8 and TRBJ1-3, the complete variable domain reads GAGVSQSPRYKVAKRGQDVALRCDPISGHVSLFWYQQALGQGPEFLTYFQNEAQLDKSGLPSDRFFAERPEGSVSTLKIQRTQQEDSAVYLCASSFTGSGNTIYFGEGSWLTVV.